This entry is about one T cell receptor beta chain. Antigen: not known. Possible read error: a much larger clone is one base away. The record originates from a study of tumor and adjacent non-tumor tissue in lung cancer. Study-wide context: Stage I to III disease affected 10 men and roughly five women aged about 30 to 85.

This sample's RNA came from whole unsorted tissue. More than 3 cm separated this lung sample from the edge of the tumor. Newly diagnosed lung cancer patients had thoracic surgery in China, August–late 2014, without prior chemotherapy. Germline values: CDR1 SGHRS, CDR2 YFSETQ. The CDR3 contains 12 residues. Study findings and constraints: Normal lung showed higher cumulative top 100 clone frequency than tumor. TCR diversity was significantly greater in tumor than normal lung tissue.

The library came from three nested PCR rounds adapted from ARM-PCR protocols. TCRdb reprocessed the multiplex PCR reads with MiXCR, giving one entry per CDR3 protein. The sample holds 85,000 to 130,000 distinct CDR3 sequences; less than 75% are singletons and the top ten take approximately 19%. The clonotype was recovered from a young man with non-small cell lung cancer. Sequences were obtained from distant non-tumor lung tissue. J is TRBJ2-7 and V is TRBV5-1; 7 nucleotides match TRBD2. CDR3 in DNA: TGCGCCAGCAGCTTGTCAGGGCGGGAGCAGCACTTC. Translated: CASSLSGREQHF. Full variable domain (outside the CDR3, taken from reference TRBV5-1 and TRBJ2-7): KAGVTQTPRYLIKTRGQQVTLSCSPISGHRSVSWYQQTPGQGLQFLFEYFSETQRNKGNFPGRFSGRQFSNSRSEMNVSTLELGDSALYLCASSLSGREQHFGPGTRLTVT.